These 13 T cell receptor beta chains came from one sample sequenced in a study of cytomegalovirus exposure and HLA in healthy donors. PCR involved 60 Vbeta and 13 Jbeta primers. Here immunoSEQ multiplex PCR was the method, and the copy in TCRdb shows in-frame clones only, minus some. The sample lists about 130,000 clones; roughly a sixth were seen once. What was sequenced was PBMCs. The receptors originated from a female donor in good health and CMV-seropositive.

This clone was observed a few times. The rearrangement joins TRBV5-1 to TRBJ2-1; 11 bases fit TRBD2. Germline V gives CDR1 SGHRS, CDR2 YFSETQ. The CDR3 runs to 15 residues. V lost 0 bases, J lost 8 bases, and 4 bases stayed unmatched. CDR3 bases: TGCGCCAGCAGCTTGGGGCTAGCGGGAGGTGATGAGCAGTTCTTC. Protein product: CASSLGLAGGDEQFF.

The rearrangement uses TRBV6-9 and TRBJ2-7; 14 bases fit TRBD2. Germline V lookup: CDR1 MNHGY, CDR2 SVAAGI. The V and J ends lost 7 bases and 1 base, in that order; junction bases with no gene match: 6. CDR3 length: 16 residues. The CDR3 protein is CASTPGLAGGSYEQYF. In nucleotides, the CDR3 is TGTGCCAGCACCCCAGGACTAGCGGGGGGATCCTACGAGCAGTACTTC.

This clone was found a few times. The chain employs TRBV5-1 and TRBJ1-4, with 10 bases lining up with TRBD1. J gave up 6 bases and V 4 bases, and 3 bases lay outside the gene matches. Germline lookup yields CDR1 SGHRS and CDR2 YFSETQ. CDR3 size: 14 residues. CDR3 sequence: CASSLGTGDEKLFF. CDR3 bases: TGCGCCAGCAGCCTCGGGACAGGGGATGAAAAACTGTTTTTT.

This clone has only a few counts. This chain connects TRBV2 to TRBJ1-4; D not certain. Germline loops: CDR1 SNHLY, CDR2 FYNNEI. The germline V and J ends were trimmed by 7 bases and 7 bases, with 19 bases remaining between them. The length of the CDR3 is 15 residues. CDR3 region: CASTDRRANGEKLFF. CDR3 bases: TGTGCCAGCACCGACCGGAGGGCAAACGGTGAAAAACTGTTTTTT.

This clone turned up a few times. The chain has TRBV7-9 and TRBJ1-3, with 8 bases lining up with TRBD1. CDR3 size: 17 residues. Losses at the gene ends were 1 base for V and 3 bases for J; bases not matched to a gene: 8. Germline CDR1 and CDR2: SEHNR and FQNEAQ (reference sequence). The CDR3 region is CASSLVTGGLLGNTIYF. The DNA of the CDR3 is TGTGCCAGCAGCTTAGTTACAGGGGGTTTGCTTGGAAACACCATATATTTT.

This clone was picked up a small number of times. V is TRBV19 and J is TRBJ2-3, with TRBD1 matching 8 bases. CDR1 is LNHDA and CDR2 is SQIVND in the germline V gene (reference sequence). CDR3 length equals 16 residues. V dropped 4 bases and J dropped 6; count of bases not matched to a gene: 12. The CDR3 sequence is CASSRWTGRLVDTQYF. In DNA form, the CDR3 reads TGTGCCAGTAGTAGGTGGACAGGGCGGTTGGTGGATACGCAGTATTTT.

There are a few counts of this clone. This chain links TRBV4-1 with TRBJ1-1; 7 bases map to TRBD1. The V gene end was trimmed by 4 bases and the J gene end by 3 bases; junction bases not matched to a gene: 5. CDR1 is MGHRA, CDR2 YSYEKL, per germline. The CDR3 loop spans 14 amino acids. CDR3 in amino acids: CASSRRTGYTEAFF. Written as DNA, the CDR3 is TGCGCCAGCAGCCGAAGGACAGGATACACTGAAGCTTTCTTT.

This clone occurred a few times. The chain carries TRBV10-3 and TRBJ2-1; possible D gene TRBD2, 6 bases. V gave up 6 bases and J gave up 8 bases, with 11 bases separating them. Germline V gene data show CDR1 as ENHRY and CDR2 as SYGVKD. The CDR3 is 12 residues long. CDR3 in DNA: TGTGCCATCAGGACTAGTGGACATGAGCAGTTCTTC. Amino acids: CAIRTSGHEQFF.

This clone was observed a handful of times. The V and J genes are TRBV7-2 and TRBJ1-5; TRBD1 is a possible D gene (6 bases). V lost 3 bases and J 6 bases, leaving 15 bases between the germline ends. Looked up from germline, CDR1 is SGHTA and CDR2 is FQGNSA. There are 15 residues in the CDR3. CDR3 protein: CASSLENRETQPQHF. CDR3 sequence (DNA): TGTGCCAGCAGCTTGGAGAACAGGGAGACTCAGCCCCAGCATTTT.

The chain has TRBV7-6 and TRBJ2-3, with 10 bases matching TRBD1. This CDR3 contains 14 residues. J gave up 4 bases and V 3 bases, and 1 base lay outside the gene matches. Germline V gene data show CDR1 as SGHVS and CDR2 as FNYEAQ. In nucleotides, the CDR3 is TGTGCCAGCAGCTTCGGACAGGGGGCAGATACGCAGTATTTT. Amino acid sequence: CASSFGQGADTQYF.

In this sample, this clone turned up a few times. The chain couples TRBV11-2 to TRBJ2-7, with 8 bases matching TRBD1. The CDR3 runs to 17 residues. CDR1 and CDR2 (germline): SGHAT, FQNNGV. The V gene end was trimmed by 1 base and the J gene end by 3 bases; junction bases not matched to a gene: 11. CDR3 protein: CASSLVGRTGFFYEQYF. In nucleotides, the CDR3 is TGTGCCAGCAGCTTAGTTGGCCGGACAGGGTTCTTCTACGAGCAGTACTTC.

This clone was counted only a few times. The V gene is TRBV5-1, the J gene TRBJ1-2; D gene unclear. Trimming stripped 2 bases from V and 5 bases from J, with 16 bases between. The CDR3 loop spans 15 amino acids. CDR1 and CDR2 (germline): SGHRS, YFSETQ. In DNA, the CDR3 is TGCGCCAGCAGCTTTCTCCAACCAGACACGTATGGCTACACCTTC. Amino acids: CASSFLQPDTYGYTF.

This clone was recorded a few times. The chain has TRBV4-3 and TRBJ2-2, with D unclear. Germline assignment: CDR1 LGHNA and CDR2 YSLEER. The CDR3 consists of 15 residues. Trimming cost V 0 bases and J 6 bases, with 11 bases left between them. CDR3: CASSQEFGPPGELFF. DNA of the CDR3: TGCGCCAGCAGCCAAGAATTTGGGCCGCCCGGGGAGCTGTTTTTT.